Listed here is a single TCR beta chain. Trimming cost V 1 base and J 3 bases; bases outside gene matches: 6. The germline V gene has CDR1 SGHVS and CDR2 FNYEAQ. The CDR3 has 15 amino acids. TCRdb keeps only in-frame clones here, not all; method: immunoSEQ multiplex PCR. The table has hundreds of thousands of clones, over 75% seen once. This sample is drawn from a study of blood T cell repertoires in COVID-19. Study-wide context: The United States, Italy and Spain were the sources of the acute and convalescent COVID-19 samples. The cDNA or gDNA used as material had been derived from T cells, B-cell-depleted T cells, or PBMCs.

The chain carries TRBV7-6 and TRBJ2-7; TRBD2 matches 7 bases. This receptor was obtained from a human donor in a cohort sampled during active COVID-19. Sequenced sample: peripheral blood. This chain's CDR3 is CASSLGAGTIYEQYF. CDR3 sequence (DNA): TGTGCCAGCAGCTTAGGGGCCGGGACTATCTACGAGCAGTACTTC.